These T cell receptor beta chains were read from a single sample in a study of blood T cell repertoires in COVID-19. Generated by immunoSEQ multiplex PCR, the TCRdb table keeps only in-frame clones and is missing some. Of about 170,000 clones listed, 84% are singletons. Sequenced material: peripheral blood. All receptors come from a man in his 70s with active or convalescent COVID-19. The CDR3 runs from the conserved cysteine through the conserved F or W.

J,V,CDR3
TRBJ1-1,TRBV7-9,CASRSTGNTEAFF
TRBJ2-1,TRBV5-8,CASSTGERISYNEQFF
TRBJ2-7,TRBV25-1,CASSDWTGGYEQYF
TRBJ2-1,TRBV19,CASSSVGGVDEQFF
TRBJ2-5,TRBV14,CASSQDNYPGTQYF
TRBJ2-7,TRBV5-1,CASSSVGREIGEQYF
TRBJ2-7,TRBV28,CASSSVTYEQYF
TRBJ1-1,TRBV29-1,CSVRQGINTEAFF
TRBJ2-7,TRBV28,CASSLADRGPPYEQYF
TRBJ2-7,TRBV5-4,CASSLPRAPYEQYF
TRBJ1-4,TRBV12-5,CASGLSGNEKLFF
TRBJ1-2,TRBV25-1,CASSEGGLYGYTF
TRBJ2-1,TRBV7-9,CAGRGRTHNEQFF
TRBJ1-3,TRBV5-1,CASSFGPRAPGLSSGNTIYF
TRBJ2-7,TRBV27,CASSWDRARGEQYF
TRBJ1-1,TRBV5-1,CASSRDAGDTEAFF
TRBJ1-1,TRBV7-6,CASSKQTALNTEAFF
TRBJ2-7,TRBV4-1,CASSQDPGAGNEQYF
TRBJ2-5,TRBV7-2,CASSQGLAGQETQYF
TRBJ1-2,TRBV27,CASSRRQGSKSYTF
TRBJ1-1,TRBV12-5,CASGLETGGNTEAFF
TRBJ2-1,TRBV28,CASSSGDRFYEQFF
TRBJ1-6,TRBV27,CASSWEVSSPLHF
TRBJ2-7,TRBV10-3,CAISELPGDYEQYF
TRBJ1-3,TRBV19,CASETAYSGNTIYF
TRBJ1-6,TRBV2,CASMDRSSYNSPLHF
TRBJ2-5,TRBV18,CASSPGYIAGVQETQYF
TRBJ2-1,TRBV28,CASSLGGRGKQFF
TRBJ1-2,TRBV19,CAARGGYYGYTF
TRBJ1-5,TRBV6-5,CASSGEVFGPQHF
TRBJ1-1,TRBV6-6,CASSSRGTGNTEAFF
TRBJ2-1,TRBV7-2,CASSLVSDSYNEQFF
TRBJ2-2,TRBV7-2,CASSPTGRLNTGELFF
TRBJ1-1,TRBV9,CASSPRVERTEAFF
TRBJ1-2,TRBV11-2,CASSLGPGDGYTF
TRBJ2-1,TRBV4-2,CASSQDRASGSYNEQFF
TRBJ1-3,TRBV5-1,CASRTQSSGNTIYF
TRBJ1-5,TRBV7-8,CASSARTVSNQPQHF
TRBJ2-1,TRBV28,CASSLLLNNEQFF
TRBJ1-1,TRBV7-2,CASSRDSGNTEAFF
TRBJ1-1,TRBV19,CASSQQVRGTEAFF
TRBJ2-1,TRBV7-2,CASSPTPRYEQFF
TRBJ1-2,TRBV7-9,CASSPPRTGGGDGYTF
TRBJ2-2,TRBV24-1,CATSDAGLRGTGELFF
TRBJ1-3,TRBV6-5,CASSYTGGIGNTIYF
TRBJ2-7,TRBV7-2,CASSTRDRAYEQYF
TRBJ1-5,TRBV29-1,CSVEDAGGRRNQPQHF
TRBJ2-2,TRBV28,CASSITGELFF